The source of this TCR beta chain is a study of CD8 T cells in ankylosing spondylitis. The CDR3 covers 16 residues. Trimming removed 3 bases from V and 0 bases from J, with 9 bases in between. The germline V gene encodes CDR1 LGHNA and CDR2 YSLEER. Each CDR3 protein gets one entry after TCRdb re-called the 5' RACE reads with MiXCR. The data contain about 200,000 distinct CDR3 sequences, about 7% of them singletons. Study outcomes and limitations: Fewer than ten highly homologous variants made up a TCR beta motif, and this motif appeared characteristic of ankylosing spondylitis blood.

With regard to this clonotype: Antigen specificity is unknown.

The rearrangement links TRBV4-3 to TRBJ2-6; no firm D call. The source material was blood, either unsorted or a sorted T cell fraction (not recorded which). This receptor was taken from a male donor with ankylosing spondylitis. The CDR3 DNA reads TGCGCCAGCAGCCAGACCGTAAGCTCTGGGGCCAACGTCCTGACTTTC. This translates into CASSQTVSSGANVLTF.